The T cell receptor beta chain described here comes from a study of regulatory T cells in long-lasting Graves disease. Study as a whole: Persistent Graves' disease denoted over 5 years of antithyroid drugs plus positive TSH receptor antibodies.

Study-wide findings and caveats: Preferential use of TRBV28, TRBJ1-2 and TRBJ2-5 was seen in persistent disease. Whereas new patients shared some 970 public clonotypes, persistent patients shared more, at about 3,000.

The V and J ends lost 2 bases and 7 bases, in that order; junction bases with no gene match: 7. Germline V gene sequence: CDR1 MGHDK, CDR2 SYGVNS. The CDR3 contains 16 residues. CDR3 regions were amplified by Arm-PCR using iRepertoire HTBI primers to build TCR beta libraries. MiXCR, applied by TCRdb to the multiplex PCR reads, yields one record per CDR3 protein. This sample has 400,000 to 450,000 distinct CDR3 sequences; about 25% occur once, and the top ten carry approximately 25%. Time point denoted: persistent/refractory GD, antithyroid drugs over 5 years with positive TRAb. Making the TCR library involved RNA that had been extracted from PBMCs. Turning to this clonotype: Its antigen is undetermined.

This TCR derives from a female donor with Graves disease. The sample consisted of peripheral blood mononuclear cells (PBMCs), taken when the disease was refractory, from a patient treated with antithyroid drugs. The chain employs TRBV25-1 and TRBJ1-6, with 8 nucleotides matching TRBD1. The CDR3 DNA is TGTGCCAGCAGTGAAGAAAAAACAGGGGGGAATTCACCCCTCCACTTT. It is translated as CASSEEKTGGNSPLHF.